Below, 13 T cell receptor beta chains from the same sample are listed, as sequenced in a study of control samples from healthy donors and cancer patients. Clones were sequenced by immunoSEQ multiplex PCR, and TCRdb holds only the in-frame ones, with some missing. The sample carries tens of thousands of clones, around 90% recorded once. The sequenced sample was PBMCs. These TCRs come from a woman aged 45-65 years with colorectal cancer.

This clone appeared a single time. The rearrangement joins TRBV7-9 to TRBJ2-2, with D possibly TRBD1 on 5 matching bases. Germline-derived CDR1 and CDR2 are SEHNR and FQNEAQ (reference sequence). There are 13 residues in the CDR3. V lost 6 bases to trimming and J lost 5 bases, with 10 bases between them. This CDR3 is CASRLSGTGELFF. The CDR3 DNA is TGTGCCAGCAGATTGTCAGGGACCGGGGAGCTGTTTTTT.

The gene calls are TRBV20-1 and TRBJ2-5, with 12 bases matching TRBD2. Germline V gives CDR1 DFQATT, CDR2 SNEGSKA (reference sequence). The CDR3 sequence is 15 residues long. J gave up 5 bases and V 3 bases, and 7 bases lay outside the gene matches. The CDR3 nucleotides read TGCAGTGCTAGTGGAACTAGCGGGGGGTCCGAGACCCAGTACTTC. Protein product: CSASGTSGGSETQYF.

The rearrangement uses TRBV7-2 and TRBJ2-3, with D unclear. The germline CDR1 and CDR2 sequences are SGHTA and FQGNSA. V was cut by 1 base and J by 2 bases, with 10 bases left in between. There are 15 residues in the CDR3. CDR3 sequence: CASSLVGQVTDTQYF. The CDR3 nucleotides are TGTGCCAGCAGCTTAGTAGGTCAGGTCACAGATACGCAGTATTTT.

The rearrangement links TRBV7-2 to TRBJ2-5; possibly TRBD2 for D (5 bases). V was clipped by 1 base and J by 4 bases, with 16 bases between them. The CDR3 length is 16 residues. Germline V gene lookup returns CDR1 SGHTA and CDR2 FQGNSA. DNA of the CDR3: TGTGCCAGCAGCTTAGATGATTCGGGGTCAGGAGAGACCCAGTACTTC. Protein sequence: CASSLDDSGSGETQYF.

Only one count was recorded for this clone. This sequence joins TRBV7-9 and TRBJ1-2; 11 bases fit TRBD1. CDR1 SEHNR and CDR2 FQNEAQ come from the germline V gene (reference sequence). The V gene end was trimmed by 5 bases and the J gene end by 3 bases; junction bases not matched to a gene: 5. CDR3 size: 15 residues. The CDR3 bases are TGTGCCAGCAGCCCGGGGACAGGGGGGGACTATGGCTACACCTTC. It encodes CASSPGTGGDYGYTF.

The chain uses TRBV19 and TRBJ1-2, with 8 bases identical to TRBD1. The CDR3 length is 14 residues. The trim removed 5 bases at V and 3 bases at J, leaving 5 bases unmatched. From germline, CDR1 is LNHDA and CDR2 SQIVND (reference sequence). The CDR3 DNA sequence: TGTGCCAGTAGTCCAGGACAGGGTGACTATGGCTACACCTTC. It specifies CASSPGQGDYGYTF.

V and J are TRBV7-2 and TRBJ2-1; tentatively, D is TRBD1 (7 bases). The ends were cut back, 3 bases at V and 6 bases at J, with 18 bases in the middle. Per germline, CDR1 SGHTA and CDR2 FQGNSA. The CDR3 is 16 residues long. The CDR3 is CASSLGGEGGRNEQFF. The CDR3 coding sequence is TGTGCCAGCAGCTTGGGCGGGGAAGGGGGCCGCAATGAGCAGTTCTTC.

The chain uses TRBV7-8 and TRBJ1-4; tentatively, D is TRBD1 (5 bases). The CDR3 consists of 14 residues. Per germline, CDR1 SGHVS and CDR2 FQNEAQ. Between the trimmed V and J ends, which lost 1 base and 7 bases, there was a span of 10 bases. CDR3 in amino acids: CASSLVGGSEKLFF. DNA for the CDR3: TGTGCCAGCAGCTTAGTTGGGGGAAGTGAAAAACTGTTTTTT.

J is TRBJ1-6 and V is TRBV28; 7 bases align to TRBD1. With 5 bases clipped from V and 7 bases from J, the junction kept 5 bases outside the gene matches. This CDR3 has 14 amino acids. Germline CDR1 MDHEN, CDR2 SYDVKM. The CDR3 DNA is TGTGCCAGCAGTAGGGGACAGAGGAATTCACCCCTCCACTTT. It translates to CASSRGQRNSPLHF.

Only a few counts were recorded for this clone. The chain recombines TRBV20-1 with TRBJ2-7; tentative D call: TRBD2 (6 bases). V was clipped by 6 bases and J by 9 bases, with 15 bases between them. The CDR3 runs to 11 residues. Germline V gives CDR1 DFQATT, CDR2 SNEGSKA (reference sequence). CDR3 sequence: CSARTSGRQYV. CDR3 nucleotide sequence: TGCAGTGCCCGGACCTCCGGGAGGCAGTACGTC.

This chain joins TRBV6-2 or TRBV6-3 and TRBJ2-5; D call uncertain. The germline gives CDR1 MNHEY, CDR2 SVGEGT. CDR3 size: 15 residues. Trimming cost V 1 base and J 2 bases, with 11 bases left between them. CDR3 residues: CASSYLGGPQETQYF. As DNA, the CDR3 is TGTGCCAGCAGTTACTTGGGTGGCCCTCAAGAGACCCAGTACTTC.

The CDR3 sequence: CASSSPGGGRETQYF. CDR3 nucleotides: TGTGCCAGCAGTTCCCCGGGGGGGGGAAGAGAGACCCAGTACTTC. J is TRBJ2-5 and V is TRBV6-2 or TRBV6-3; 8 positions agree with TRBD2. V was clipped by 4 bases and J by 4 bases; unmatched bases: 8. The CDR3 has 15 residues. CDR1 is MNHEY, CDR2 SVGEGT, per germline.

The genes are TRBV15 and TRBJ2-3; the D call may be TRBD1 or TRBD2 (5 bases each). The CDR3 contains 13 residues. Trimming stripped 6 bases from V and 5 bases from J, with 12 bases between. Germline V gene data show CDR1 as LNHNV and CDR2 as YYDKDF (reference sequence). This CDR3 is CATRGVLRDTQYF. For the CDR3, the DNA is TGTGCCACCAGGGGGGTTCTCAGAGATACGCAGTATTTT.